The rows below give T cell receptor beta chains drawn from one sample of a study of blood T cell repertoires in COVID-19. Assay used: immunoSEQ multiplex PCR; TCRdb lists only in-frame clones, some missing. Altogether 430,000 or so clones are present, 70% to 90% being singletons, with the ten largest covering less than 2%. The sample comprised PBMCs or T cells enriched from blood (not recorded which). Every receptor here comes from a woman in her forties who had recovered from COVID-19. Both conserved end residues are part of each CDR3. The D gene is left open where the match is weak. Only part of the rows carry a size: once, few, many, or a class if the clone is expanded.

j_call d_call v_call clone_size cdr3_nt cdr3_aa
TRBJ1-5 - TRBV19 - TGTGCCAGTAGTCCCCGGTGGGGGGGTAGCAATCAGCCCCAGCATTTT CASSPRWGGSNQPQHF
TRBJ1-2 - TRBV5-4 - TGTGCCAGCAGCTTAGCGTCCCAGGGGCGAGTGGGTGGCTACACCTTC CASSLASQGRVGGYTF
TRBJ2-7 TRBD2 TRBV28 few TGTGCCAGCAGTTCAGGACTAGCGTGGGAGCAGTACTTC CASSSGLAWEQYF
TRBJ2-2 - TRBV19 - TGTGCCAGTAGTAGTATCAGGACGAACACCGGGGAGCTGTTTTTT CASSSIRTNTGELFF
TRBJ2-7 - TRBV29-1 once TGCAGCACCTGGACAGAGACCTACGAGCAGTACTTC CSTWTETYEQYF
TRBJ1-3 TRBD1 TRBV9 once TGTGCCAGCAGCGGGCACAGGGGGCTTACTGCCGGAAACACCATATATTTT CASSGHRGLTAGNTIYF
TRBJ1-1 - TRBV7-9 once TGTGCCAGCAGGCTAAAAAACACTGAAGCTTTCTTT CASRLKNTEAFF
TRBJ2-7 - TRBV7-2 few TGTGCCAGCAGCTTAGTGGGCAGGTCCGACGAGCAGTACTTC CASSLVGRSDEQYF
TRBJ1-6 - TRBV7-2 - TGTGCCAGCAGCTTTTACGGACAGAATTCACCCCTCCACTTT CASSFYGQNSPLHF
TRBJ2-1 TRBD2 TRBV10-3 once TGTGCCTCCACCCCTAGCGGGGAGTACAATGAGCAGTTCTTC CASTPSGEYNEQFF
TRBJ2-7 - TRBV6-2/TRBV6-3 - TGTGCCAGCAGTTATGTGGCAGGGGAGGGGGAGCAGTACTTC CASSYVAGEGEQYF
TRBJ2-3 - TRBV7-9 - TGTGCCAGCAGCTTAGCCCCGGATACGGGAGTTTTCACAGATACGCAGTATTTT CASSLAPDTGVFTDTQYF
TRBJ1-2 - TRBV6-5 - TGTGCCAGCAGTTATCTCACAGGCACATATGGCTACACCTTC CASSYLTGTYGYTF
TRBJ1-3 TRBD1 TRBV29-1 - TGCAGCGTTGTTGGTTCCAGGGGGCCTGGAAACACCATATATTTT CSVVGSRGPGNTIYF
TRBJ2-7 TRBD2 TRBV5-6 - TGTGCCAGCAGCTTGGGGAGGGACTATGCCTACGAGCAGTACTTC CASSLGRDYAYEQYF
TRBJ2-3 - TRBV28 - TGTGCCAGCAGGTCGAGATTCAGGGTGAGCACAGATACGCAGTATTTT CASRSRFRVSTDTQYF
TRBJ1-3 - TRBV1 - TGCACCAGCAGCGAAGGACAGGGTTCGAAGTCTGGAAACACCATATATTTT CTSSEGQGSKSGNTIYF
TRBJ2-7 - TRBV10-2 - TGCGCCAGCAGTGTTTCGGGGAACTACGAGCAGTACTTC CASSVSGNYEQYF
TRBJ2-1 - TRBV11-2 - TGTGCCAGCAGCCCAGTCCGGGGTCCCTCCTACAATGAGCAGTTCTTC CASSPVRGPSYNEQFF
TRBJ1-2 - TRBV11-2 few TGTGCCAGCAGCTACTCCTTCGGGGGTGGGAATTATAACTATGGCTACACCTTC CASSYSFGGGNYNYGYTF
TRBJ2-2 TRBD2 TRBV7-2 - TGTGCCAGCAGCCCGACTGGACTAGCGGGAGGTACCGGGGAGCTGTTTTTT CASSPTGLAGGTGELFF
TRBJ2-3 TRBD1 TRBV14 - TGTGCCAGCAGCCAAGAATTTCCAGGGGGCTTGGCAGATACGCAGTATTTT CASSQEFPGGLADTQYF
TRBJ1-4 TRBD1 TRBV30 once TGTGCCTGGAGTGCACAGGGGAGAACTAATGAAAAACTGTTTTTT CAWSAQGRTNEKLFF
TRBJ1-6 - TRBV27 - TGTGCCAGCAGTTTAATTGGGCAGGGCCAACTTTCACCCCTCCACTTT CASSLIGQGQLSPLHF
TRBJ2-1 - TRBV11-2 - TGTGCCAGCAGCTCAGGGCTAGATAAGGTCAATGAGCAGTTCTTC CASSSGLDKVNEQFF
TRBJ1-2 - TRBV12-3/TRBV12-4 once TGTGCCAGCAGTTTAGTCGGGTTCCCTGGCTACACCTTC CASSLVGFPGYTF
TRBJ1-5 - TRBV6-5 - TGTGCCAGCAGACCCAGACAGAGCAATCAGCCCCAGCATTTT CASRPRQSNQPQHF
TRBJ1-2 - TRBV11-2 - TGTGCCAGCAGGGACGGAGGGGACTACACCTTC CASRDGGDYTF
TRBJ2-3 - TRBV7-2 - TGTGCCAGCAGCTTAGCAAAGGGGGTGCAGTATTTT CASSLAKGVQYF
TRBJ1-3 - TRBV7-2 few TGTGCCAGCAGCTTAGTAGAGACAGCCAACTCTGGAAACACCATATATTTT CASSLVETANSGNTIYF
TRBJ2-3 - TRBV7-9 - TGTGCCAGCAGCTTTGGCGGGCCATCGAGCACAGATACGCAGTATTTT CASSFGGPSSTDTQYF
TRBJ2-1 TRBD1 TRBV7-9 - TGTGCCAGCGGGCCCGGGACAGGGGCCAATGAGCAGTTCTTC CASGPGTGANEQFF
TRBJ2-1 TRBD2 TRBV9 - TGTGCCAGCAGCGTAGCGCCTAGCGGGAGGGCTCGGAACAATGAGCAGTTCTTC CASSVAPSGRARNNEQFF
TRBJ2-3 - TRBV2 few TGTGCCAGCAGACCTAGGTACACAGATACGCAGTATTTT CASRPRYTDTQYF
TRBJ2-7 - TRBV6-1 - TGTGCCAGCAGTGAAGGGTTCAGGGCCTACGAGCAGTACTTC CASSEGFRAYEQYF
TRBJ1-2 - TRBV6-5 - TGTGCCAGCAGTTTCGGGAGCTATGGCTACACCTTC CASSFGSYGYTF
TRBJ2-3 TRBD2 TRBV7-2 once TGTGCCAGCACGGTACGGGGAGGGACAGATACGCAGTATTTT CASTVRGGTDTQYF
TRBJ2-5 TRBD1 TRBV5-8 - TGTGCCAGCAGCTCTTGGACAGGGCGGGAGACCCAGTACTTC CASSSWTGRETQYF
TRBJ2-7 - TRBV19 once TGTGCCAGTACCCCAGAGGGGGGGCCCTTCTACGAGCAGTACTTC CASTPEGGPFYEQYF
TRBJ2-4 - TRBV9 - TGTGCCAGCAGCGTAGGGTACGGAGCCAAAAACATTCAGTACTTC CASSVGYGAKNIQYF
TRBJ2-1 - TRBV15 once TGTGCCACCAGCAGAGAGCGCAACGCGTACAATGAGCAGTTCTTC CATSRERNAYNEQFF
TRBJ1-5 - TRBV18 - TGTGCCAGCTCACCAACGGGGGGCCGGCAGCCCCAGCATTTT CASSPTGGRQPQHF
TRBJ2-1 - TRBV5-6 - TGTGCCAGCAGCTCTGACTATCTCTCCTACAATGAGCAGTTCTTC CASSSDYLSYNEQFF
TRBJ2-7 - TRBV11-3 - TGTGCCAGCAGCCAACCAAGGGGCTACGAGCAGTACTTC CASSQPRGYEQYF
TRBJ2-2 TRBD1 TRBV2 - TGTGCCAGCAGTGAACGGGGACAGGGTACGGCCGGGGAGCTGTTTTTT CASSERGQGTAGELFF
TRBJ2-2 - TRBV30 - TGTGCCTATACCCTCAGCAGGACAGGGGAGCTGTTTTTT CAYTLSRTGELFF
TRBJ1-5 TRBD1 TRBV19 - TGTGCCAGTAGTAGGGACAGGGAAGGCTACCAGCATTTT CASSRDREGYQHF